This T cell receptor (beta chain) was captured by sequencing in a study of blood T cells in healthy people across ages. Study-level points and caveats: Per million T cells, TCR beta diversity dropped roughly linearly as age increased.

Remarks on this clonotype: Its antigen is currently unknown.

Samples each had at least 5 micrograms of total RNA extracted. Next came a second PCR, run for 7 to 11 cycles, which used a sample-barcoded 5' primer along with a J-beta primer mix. A template-switch adaptor with 12 random nucleotides tagged each cDNA molecule. TCRdb re-derived calls from the 5' RACE reads in MiXCR, one entry per CDR3 protein. The sample includes 700,000 to 950,000 distinct CDR3 sequences, 58% of them seen just once. Per the germline V gene, CDR1 is SGHRS and CDR2 is YFSETQ. V was clipped by 3 bases and J by 9 bases, with 22 bases between them. The CDR3 extends over 16 amino acids. The TCR comes from a man aged 25-40 years in good health. The chain uses TRBV5-1 and TRBJ2-1; D is possibly TRBD2 (6 bases). Sequenced: blood. The CDR3 loop reads CASSSLGPGGVTEQFF. The DNA of the CDR3 is TGCGCCAGCAGCTCCCTCGGACCAGGCGGGGTCACTGAGCAGTTCTTC.